Below are 10 T cell receptor beta chains sequenced from a single sample in a study of cytomegalovirus exposure and HLA in healthy donors. PCR employed 60 Vbeta and 13 Jbeta primers. The table came from immunoSEQ multiplex PCR; TCRdb's copy has only in-frame clones and leaves some out. In the table there are 35,000 to 45,000 clones, approximately 70% of which are singletons. The specimen was PBMCs. The source of these receptors is a young man in good health and CMV-seronegative.

The V gene is TRBV28, the J gene TRBJ1-3; D is possibly TRBD1 (5 bases). Germline lookup yields CDR1 MDHEN and CDR2 SYDVKM. Between the trimmed V and J ends, which lost 6 bases and 0 bases, there was a span of 15 bases. This CDR3 comprises 16 residues. The CDR3 DNA reads TGTGCCAGCAGGACAGATAGCTGGAGCTCTGGAAACACCATATATTTT. The encoded protein is CASRTDSWSSGNTIYF.

The chain employs TRBV2 and TRBJ1-1; D remains ambiguous. CDR1 SNHLY and CDR2 FYNNEI come from the germline V gene. The CDR3 spans 13 residues. The V and J ends lost 8 bases and 1 base respectively, with 11 bases between them. CDR3: CASGGERNTEAFF. CDR3 DNA: TGTGCCAGCGGAGGAGAGAGGAACACTGAAGCTTTCTTT.

The rearrangement uses TRBV7-2 and TRBJ2-3; D not certain. This CDR3 comprises 15 residues. V lost 7 bases and J lost 0, with 14 bases in between. Per germline, CDR1 SGHTA and CDR2 FQGNSA. Written as DNA, the CDR3 is TGTGCCAGCAATCGGGTCTTAACTAGCACAGATACGCAGTATTTT. Its translation: CASNRVLTSTDTQYF.

This chain links TRBV18 with TRBJ2-3; 7 bases map to TRBD2. V was clipped by 4 bases and J by 2 bases; unmatched bases: 6. Germline lookup yields CDR1 KGHSH and CDR2 LQKENI. There are 15 residues in the CDR3. In nucleotides, the CDR3 is TGTGCCAGCTCACGGACGGGAGGATTCACAGATACGCAGTATTTT. Amino acids: CASSRTGGFTDTQYF.

The V and J genes are TRBV29-1 and TRBJ1-1; D uncertain. The CDR3 runs to 12 residues. V lost 3 bases, J lost 0 bases, and 5 bases lay in between. Germline V gene sequence: CDR1 SQVTM, CDR2 ANQGSEA. CDR3 amino acids: CSVDPVNTEAFF. The DNA of the CDR3 is TGCAGCGTTGATCCAGTGAACACTGAAGCTTTCTTT.

The rearrangement joins TRBV7-9 to TRBJ1-2; possibly TRBD1 for D (6 bases). V lost 6 bases and J 8 bases, leaving 16 bases between the germline ends. There are 13 residues in the CDR3. CDR1 and CDR2 (germline): SEHNR, FQNEAQ (reference sequence). CDR3 nucleotides: TGTGCCAGCAGGGGCGACAGGCCAGGAGGCTACACCTTC. This codes for CASRGDRPGGYTF. Full variable domain (missing parts from reference TRBV7-9 and TRBJ1-2): DTGVSQNPRHKITKRGQNVTFRCDPISEHNRLYWYRQTLGQGPEFLTYFQNEAQLEKSRLLSDRFSAERPKGSFSTLEIQRTEQGDSAMYLCASRGDRPGGYTFGSGTRLTVV.

V usage is TRBV5-1 and J usage is TRBJ2-5; D remains ambiguous. The CDR3 length is 14 residues. V dropped 4 bases and J dropped 5 bases, with 15 bases sitting between them. CDR1 and CDR2 (germline): SGHRS, YFSETQ. CDR3 sequence reads: CASSPTSGSETQYF. CDR3 DNA sequence: TGCGCCAGCAGCCCCACGTCGGGTTCCGAGACCCAGTACTTC.

The chain couples TRBV18 to TRBJ1-3; D is undetermined. Germline-derived CDR1 and CDR2 are KGHSH and LQKENI. The CDR3 length is 15 residues. V lost 3 bases to trimming and J lost 0 bases, with 9 bases between them. Here the CDR3 reads CASSPEYSSGNTIYF. CDR3 in DNA: TGTGCCAGCTCACCCGAGTATAGCTCTGGAAACACCATATATTTT.

The rearrangement uses TRBV2 and TRBJ2-5, with 8 bases aligning to TRBD2. The V gene end was trimmed by 6 bases and the J gene end by 2 bases; junction bases not matched to a gene: 11. CDR1 is SNHLY and CDR2 is FYNNEI in the germline V gene. The CDR3 runs 16 residues. CDR3 in DNA: TGTGCCAGCAGAGGACTAGCTTATAAGCGGCAAGAGACCCAGTACTTC. This encodes CASRGLAYKRQETQYF.

The chain recombines TRBV6-6 with TRBJ1-2; tentatively, D is TRBD1 (5 bases). This CDR3 has 15 residues. The germline V gene encodes CDR1 MNHNY and CDR2 SVGAGI (reference sequence). V was shortened by 5 bases and J by 6 bases, with 19 bases between the two germline ends. Here the CDR3 reads CASSPSAATVDGYTF. DNA of the CDR3: TGTGCCAGCAGTCCTTCGGCGGCGACAGTGGATGGCTACACCTTC.